This T cell receptor (beta chain) was obtained from a study of shared clonotypes between healthy human individuals. Study-level information: There were three CD4 naive, three CD4 memory, two CD8 naive and one CD8 memory plates per donor.

A word on this clone: Its antigen is not known.

CDR1 is SGHAT, CDR2 FQNNGV, per germline. Unmatched junction bases numbered 6, after V lost 1 base and J lost 10 bases. This CDR3 has 14 amino acids. Overall study findings and caveats: Although depth was large, rarefaction showed that sequencing of the sorted subsets was incomplete. Apart from blood, nothing was sampled; tissue repertoires likely differ.

For every subset, genomic DNA was evenly distributed across several immunoSEQ plates. The table came from immunoSEQ multiplex PCR; TCRdb's copy has only in-frame clones and leaves some out. The sample has about 230,000 clones, 65% to 70% seen once. Sequencing input: memory CD4+ T cells sorted from blood. As for subset: CD45RA-negative fraction. The J gene is TRBJ2-1, the V gene TRBV11-2, with 8 bases that match TRBD2. The sequence derives from a young man in good health. The CDR3 spells CASSLGAGVWEQFF. The CDR3 coding sequence is TGTGCCAGCAGCTTAGGAGCGGGGGTATGGGAGCAGTTCTTC.